Listed here is a single TCR beta chain. In the authors' methods: Researchers report that nucleated cell counts were estimated from reference gene primer amplification. Profiling relied on immunoSEQ multiplex PCR, and the TCRdb table lists in-frame clones only, not all of them. The D gene and trimming were derived from the DNA, and the V and J assignments and clone size from that table. The sample records 150,000 to 250,000 clones, roughly 87% being singletons. This sample was included in a study of blood T cell repertoires in COVID-19. The V gene lost 0 bases and the J gene lost 13 bases, with 12 bases spanning the gap. The V gene's germline CDR1 is DFQATT and CDR2 SNEGSKA (reference sequence). The CDR3 has 11 amino acids.

The V and J genes are TRBV20-1 and TRBJ1-2; tentatively, D is TRBD1 (5 bases). The clonotype was recovered from a young woman who had recovered from COVID-19. Sequencing input: PBMCs or T cells enriched from blood (not recorded which). DNA of the CDR3: TGCAGTGCTAGAGAGGGGCGATTGCCCACCTTC. It codes for CSAREGRLPTF.